The 3 T cell receptor beta chains below come from one sample, sequenced in a study of neurological immune-mediated disorders. MiXCR, run by TCRdb on the 5' RACE reads, gives a single entry per CDR3 protein. The data hold approximately 44,000 distinct CDR3 sequences, with roughly 15% observed a single time. The sequencing input was CD4+ T cells from blood. The receptors originated from a woman in her sixties with HTLV-1-associated myelopathy (HAM/TSP).

This clonotype was seen many times. V is TRBV21-1 and J is TRBJ2-2; the D call of TRBD1 is as the table states it, not checked on the DNA. TRBV21-1 is a pseudogene segment. This CDR3 has 17 residues. Written as DNA, the CDR3 is TGTGCCAGCAGCCCCCCGGGGCGGAACGGCGGGACCGGGGAGCTGTTTTTT. It translates to CASSPPGRNGGTGELFF.

In this sample, this clonotype turned up many times. The chain uses TRBV10-2 and TRBJ2-3; possibly TRBD2 for D (5 bases). V was shortened by 0 bases and J by 2 bases, with 18 bases between the two germline ends. The CDR3 sequence is 18 residues long. Germline assignment: CDR1 WSHSY and CDR2 SAAADI. In DNA, the CDR3 is TGCGCCAGCAGTGAGTCGACTCTAGGCGGGCTCTTCACAGATACGCAGTATTTT. Translated: CASSESTLGGLFTDTQYF.

This clonotype appeared many times. The chain is built from TRBV20-1 and TRBJ1-2; D not resolved. This CDR3 comprises 15 residues. Germline V gene lookup returns CDR1 DFQATT and CDR2 SNEGSKA (reference sequence). V was trimmed by 5 bases and J by 8 bases, leaving 24 bases between them. CDR3 coding DNA: TGCAGTGCTCCGACGCCCCGGGAGACGGCAAGCGGCTACACCTTC. It is translated as CSAPTPRETASGYTF.